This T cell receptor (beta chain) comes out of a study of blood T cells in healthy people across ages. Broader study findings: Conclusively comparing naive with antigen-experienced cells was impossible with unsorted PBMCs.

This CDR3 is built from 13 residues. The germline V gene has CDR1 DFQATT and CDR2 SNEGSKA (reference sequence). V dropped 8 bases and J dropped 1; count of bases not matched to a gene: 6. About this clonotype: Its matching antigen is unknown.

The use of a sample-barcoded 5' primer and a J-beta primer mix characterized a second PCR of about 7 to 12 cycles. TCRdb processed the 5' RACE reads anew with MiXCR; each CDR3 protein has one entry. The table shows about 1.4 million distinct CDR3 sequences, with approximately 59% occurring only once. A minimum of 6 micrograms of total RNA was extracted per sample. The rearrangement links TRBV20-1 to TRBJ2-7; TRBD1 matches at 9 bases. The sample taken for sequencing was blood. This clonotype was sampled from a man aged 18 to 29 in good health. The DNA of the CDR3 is TGCAGTCCCAGGGACAGGGCTTCCTACGAGCAGTACTTC. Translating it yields CSPRDRASYEQYF.